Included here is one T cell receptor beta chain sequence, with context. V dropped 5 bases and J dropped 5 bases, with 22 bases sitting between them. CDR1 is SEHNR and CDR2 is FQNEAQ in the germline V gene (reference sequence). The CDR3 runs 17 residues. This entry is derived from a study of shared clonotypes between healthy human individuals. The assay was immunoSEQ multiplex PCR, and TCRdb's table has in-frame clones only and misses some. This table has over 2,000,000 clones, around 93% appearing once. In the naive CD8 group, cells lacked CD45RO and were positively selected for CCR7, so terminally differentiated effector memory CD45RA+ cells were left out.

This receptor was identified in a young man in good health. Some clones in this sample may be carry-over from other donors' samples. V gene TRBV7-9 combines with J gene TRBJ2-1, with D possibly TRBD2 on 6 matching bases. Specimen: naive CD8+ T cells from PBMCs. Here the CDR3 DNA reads TGTGCCAGCAGCCGGGACGCGGGCGGGATCGTTGACAATGAGCAGTTCTTC. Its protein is CASSRDAGGIVDNEQFF.